The following is a T cell receptor (beta chain) sequence with its context. Its recognized antigen is unknown. No much larger clone exists at a distance of one base, and base qualities are not known. The CDR3 runs 13 amino acids, cysteine and phenylalanine included. The read is trimmed to its CDR3 DNA, 39 bases read in frame from base 1. CDR1 SEHNR and CDR2 FQNEAQ are derived from the germline V gene (reference sequence). The junction shows trimming of 1 base on V and 7 bases on J, plus 5 bases between the germline ends. The data belong to a study of memory CD4+ T cells and cytomegalovirus serostatus (dated by TCRdb to 2018 to 2020). Background for the entire study: The cohort comprised 33 healthy Belgian adults, 9 CMV seropositive and some 24 CMV seronegative. The study sequenced CD4+ memory TCRbeta repertoires of a Belgian cohort with known cytomegalovirus serostatus to replicate a published TCR-based CMV serostatus classifier. Overall study results and their limits: A median bootstrapped AUC of almost 0.96 with a 95% CI of 0.76-1.00 was achieved on the Belgian cohort by the original-framework classifier. Results were interpreted as suggesting that the CMV-associated TCR signature is largely present in the CD4+ memory repertoire. For predicting CMV serostatus, the median bootstrapped AUC was approximately 0.96 using the original framework and around 0.9 using a US-trained random forest. Only CD4+CD45RO+ memory cells were sequenced, unlike the original study, which covered naive and memory CD4+ and CD8+ populations. Of 164 previously reported CMV-associated TCRbeta sequences, 67 appeared in the CD4+ memory repertoires, each in one to five individuals.

Single viable CD3+CD4+CD8-CD45RO+ cells were sorted as memory CD4+ T cells on a FACSAria II. To determine CMV serostatus, a Roche Elecsys assay was used that detects serum IgG against CMV pp150, pp28, p38 and p52. After thawing, total CD4+ T cells were enriched by positive selection with CD4 magnetic microbeads. The samples came from a different study that was designed specifically to examine the CD4+ T cell memory repertoire. Peripheral blood mononuclear cells were isolated and cryopreserved according to standard operating procedures, and serum was kept at -80 degrees C. CD3-PerCP (BW264/56), CD4-APC (RPA-T4), CD45RO-PE (UCHT1) and CD8-Pacific Orange (3B5) antibodies were used for staining, and non-viable cells were excluded with Sytox blue. Genomic DNA was extracted from sorted cells with the Quick-DNA Microprep Kit. Amplification of TCRbeta DNA was done with the immunoSEQ hsTCRbeta kit, following the protocol from the manufacturer. TCRbeta libraries were sequenced on an Illumina MiSeq instrument. Regarding the original processing steps: Following removal of out-of-frame sequences, 2.3 million or so distinct TCRbeta sequences were retained, with an average of around 70,000 per individual. Each individual was scored according to the count of fewer than 200 previously reported CMV-associated TCRbeta sequences and the total productive distinct TCRbeta count. A beta-binomial model was reimplemented in Python, and scikit-learn random forests with default parameters were trained on data from the US cohort. Classifier performance on the Belgian cohort was summarized as median AUC with percentile confidence intervals calculated over 10,000 bootstrap iterations. Not all clones reach the TCRdb copy of this immuneACCESS table, which keeps in-frame sequences only. Checked studies attribute under half of the gap to unresolved V genes and leave the rest unexplained. V, J and clone size were drawn from that table, and D and trimming were deduced from the DNA. The sample profile shows just over 40,000 clones; roughly 83% of them were found once. The top ten constitute roughly 0.87% of the sample.

The TCR comes from an adult in good health and CMV-seronegative. Sequencing was done on a sample of memory CD4+ T cells from blood. The rearranged chain carries TRBV7-9 and TRBJ1-6; a tentative D match to TRBD1 spans 5 bases. The CDR3 region reads CASSLEGNSPLHF. The DNA is TGTGCCAGCAGCTTAGAGGGGAATTCACCCCTCCACTTT.